A single sample gave rise to the 4 T cell receptor beta chains below, sequenced in a study of blood T cell repertoires in COVID-19. Profiling relied on immunoSEQ multiplex PCR, and the TCRdb table lists in-frame clones only, not all of them. In the table there are over 200,000 clones, 80% to 90% of which are singletons. The sample comprised peripheral blood. The receptors here all came from a woman in her forties or fifties with acute or convalescent COVID-19.

This chain links TRBV28 with TRBJ1-5, with 7 bases lining up with TRBD1. The CDR3 is 15 amino acids. Germline CDR1 and CDR2: MDHEN and SYDVKM. The J segment lost 2 bases and the V segment lost 6 bases, leaving 7 bases of the junction unmatched. The CDR3 bases are TGTGCCAGCAGCTCCAGGGGGGACGGCAATCAGCCCCAGCATTTT. This gives the protein CASSSRGDGNQPQHF.

The chain joins TRBV7-9 to TRBJ2-3, with D hard to call. V lost 5 bases, J lost 1 base, and 13 bases lay in between. Germline V gene lookup returns CDR1 SEHNR and CDR2 FQNEAQ (reference sequence). CDR3 size: 15 residues. DNA of the CDR3: TGTGCCAGCAGCCCTGACTTTCCCGGCACAGATACGCAGTATTTT. Translating it yields CASSPDFPGTDTQYF. Together with reference TRBV7-9 and TRBJ2-3, the CDR3 gives the full variable domain: DTGVSQNPRHKITKRGQNVTFRCDPISEHNRLYWYRQTLGQGPEFLTYFQNEAQLEKSRLLSDRFSAERPKGSFSTLEIQRTEQGDSAMYLCASSPDFPGTDTQYFGPGTRLTVL.

This chain uses TRBV5-1 with TRBJ2-7; possible D gene TRBD2, 7 bases. The germline V gene encodes CDR1 SGHRS and CDR2 YFSETQ. There are 15 residues in the CDR3. V lost 2 bases and J lost 4, with 16 bases in between. The CDR3: CASSLFGAGTYEQYF. CDR3 nucleotides: TGCGCCAGCAGCTTATTTGGAGCGGGGACATACGAGCAGTACTTC.

This chain joins TRBV5-5 and TRBJ1-2; TRBD1 is a possible D gene (6 bases). V gave up 2 bases and J gave up 3 bases, with 14 bases separating them. CDR3 size: 15 residues. Per germline, CDR1 SGHKS and CDR2 YYEKEE (reference sequence). CDR3 nucleotides: TGTGCCAGCAGCTTTATTGGACAGTCGGACTATGGCTACACCTTC. Translated: CASSFIGQSDYGYTF.